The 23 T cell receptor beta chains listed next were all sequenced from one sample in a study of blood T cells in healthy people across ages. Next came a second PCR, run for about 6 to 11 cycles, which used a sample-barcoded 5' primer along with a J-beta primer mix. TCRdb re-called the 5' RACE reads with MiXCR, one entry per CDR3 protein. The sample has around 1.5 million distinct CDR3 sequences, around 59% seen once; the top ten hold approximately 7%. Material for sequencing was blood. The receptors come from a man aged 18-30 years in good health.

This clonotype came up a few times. The CDR3 region is CASSQEGLEQFF. CDR3 bases: TGCGCCAGCAGCCAAGAGGGACTAGAGCAGTTCTTC. The chain is built from TRBV4-1 and TRBJ2-1; 7 bases fit TRBD2. Looked up from germline, CDR1 is MGHRA and CDR2 is YSYEKL. J gave up 10 bases and V 0 bases, and 0 bases lay outside the gene matches. This CDR3 contains 12 residues.

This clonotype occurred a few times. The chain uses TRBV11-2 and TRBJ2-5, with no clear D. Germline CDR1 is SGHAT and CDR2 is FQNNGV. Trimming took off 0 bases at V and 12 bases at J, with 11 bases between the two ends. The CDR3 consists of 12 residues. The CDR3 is CASSLDTRSEYF. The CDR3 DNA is TGTGCCAGCAGCTTAGATACACGGTCCGAGTACTTC. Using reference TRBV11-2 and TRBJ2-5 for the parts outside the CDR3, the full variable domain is EAGVAQSPRYKIIEKRQSVAFWCNPISGHATLYWYQQILGQGPKLLIQFQNNGVVDDSQLPKDRFSAERLKGVDSTLKIQPAKLEDSAVYLCASSLDTRSEYFGPGTRLLVL.

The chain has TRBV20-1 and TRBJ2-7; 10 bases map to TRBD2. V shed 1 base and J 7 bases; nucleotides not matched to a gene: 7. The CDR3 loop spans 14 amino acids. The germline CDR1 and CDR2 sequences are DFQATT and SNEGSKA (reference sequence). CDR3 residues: CSARASGRAGEQYF. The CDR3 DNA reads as TGCAGTGCTAGAGCCAGCGGGAGGGCCGGAGAGCAGTACTTC.

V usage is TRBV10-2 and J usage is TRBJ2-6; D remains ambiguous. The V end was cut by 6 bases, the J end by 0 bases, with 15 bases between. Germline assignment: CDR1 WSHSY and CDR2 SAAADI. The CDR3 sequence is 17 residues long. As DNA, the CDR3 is TGCGCCAGCAGGAGAGTTCTTACCAGCTCTGGGGCCAACGTCCTGACTTTC. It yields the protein CASRRVLTSSGANVLTF.

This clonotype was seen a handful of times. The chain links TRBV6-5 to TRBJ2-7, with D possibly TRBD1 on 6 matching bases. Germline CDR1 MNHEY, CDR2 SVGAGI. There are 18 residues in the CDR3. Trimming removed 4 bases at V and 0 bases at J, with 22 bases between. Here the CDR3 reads CASSLYFATGSVSYEQYF. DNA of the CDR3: TGTGCCAGCAGTTTGTATTTTGCGACAGGTTCCGTCTCCTACGAGCAGTACTTC.

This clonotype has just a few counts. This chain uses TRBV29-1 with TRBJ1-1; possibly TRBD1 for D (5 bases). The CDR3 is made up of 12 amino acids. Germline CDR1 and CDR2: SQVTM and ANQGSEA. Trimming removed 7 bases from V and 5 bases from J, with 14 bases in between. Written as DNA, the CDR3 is TGCAGCGGCCGGGACGGGGAAACTGAAGCTTTCTTT. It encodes CSGRDGETEAFF.

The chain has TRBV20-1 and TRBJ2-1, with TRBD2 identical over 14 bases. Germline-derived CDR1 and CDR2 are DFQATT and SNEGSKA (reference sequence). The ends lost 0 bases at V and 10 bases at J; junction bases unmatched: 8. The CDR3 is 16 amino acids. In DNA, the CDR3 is TGCAGTGCTAGAGATCAGGGGACTAGCGGGGGCCTAGAGCAGTTCTTC. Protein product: CSARDQGTSGGLEQFF.

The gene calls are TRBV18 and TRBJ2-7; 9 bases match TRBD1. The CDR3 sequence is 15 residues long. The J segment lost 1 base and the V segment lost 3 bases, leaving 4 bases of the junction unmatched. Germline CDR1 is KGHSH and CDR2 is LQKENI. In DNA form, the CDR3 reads TGTGCCAGCTCACCTGGGGGACAGGGATCCTACGAGCAGTACTTC. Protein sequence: CASSPGGQGSYEQYF.

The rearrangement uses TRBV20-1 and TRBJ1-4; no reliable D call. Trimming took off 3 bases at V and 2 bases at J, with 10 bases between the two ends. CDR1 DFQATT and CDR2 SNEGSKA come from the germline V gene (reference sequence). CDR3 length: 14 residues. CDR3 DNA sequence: TGCAGTGCTAGCCGGACGGGGACTAATGAAAAACTGTTTTTT. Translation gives CSASRTGTNEKLFF.

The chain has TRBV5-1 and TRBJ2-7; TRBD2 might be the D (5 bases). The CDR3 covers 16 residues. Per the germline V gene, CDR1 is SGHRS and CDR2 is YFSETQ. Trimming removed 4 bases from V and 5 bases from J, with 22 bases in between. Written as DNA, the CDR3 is TGCGCCAGCAGCATGCGGAGCCCCCAAATGGGAGACGAGCAGTACTTC. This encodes CASSMRSPQMGDEQYF.

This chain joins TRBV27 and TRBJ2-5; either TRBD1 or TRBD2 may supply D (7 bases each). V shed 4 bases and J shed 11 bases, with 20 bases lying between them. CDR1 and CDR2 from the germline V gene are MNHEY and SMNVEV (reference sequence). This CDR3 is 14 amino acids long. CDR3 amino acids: CASSSGTAGNEQYF. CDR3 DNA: TGTGCCAGCAGTTCCGGGACAGCGGGGAATGAGCAGTACTTC.

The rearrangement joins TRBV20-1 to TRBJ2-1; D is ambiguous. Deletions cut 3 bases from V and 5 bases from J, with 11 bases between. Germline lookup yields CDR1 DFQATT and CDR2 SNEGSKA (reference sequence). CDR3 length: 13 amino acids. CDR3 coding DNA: TGCAGTGCTAGTAGGGCTAACAACAATGAGCAGTTCTTC. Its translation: CSASRANNNEQFF.

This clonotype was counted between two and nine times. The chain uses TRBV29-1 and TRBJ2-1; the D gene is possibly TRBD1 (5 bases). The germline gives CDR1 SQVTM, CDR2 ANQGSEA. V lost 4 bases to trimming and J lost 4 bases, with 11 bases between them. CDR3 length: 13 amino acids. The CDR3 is CSVGGGQYNEQFF. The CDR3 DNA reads TGCAGCGTTGGAGGCGGACAATACAATGAGCAGTTCTTC.

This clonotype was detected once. The CDR3, as DNA: TGTGCCAGCAGCCAAGGAGTAGGGGACCTAGGTGAGACCCGGTACTTC. Translation gives CASSQGVGDLGETRYF. The rearrangement joins TRBV3-1 to TRBJ2-7; either TRBD1 or TRBD2 may supply D (5 bases each). The CDR3 runs to 16 residues. CDR1 is LGHDT and CDR2 is YNNKEL in the germline V gene (reference sequence). The V end was cut by 1 base, the J end by 12 bases, with 25 bases between.

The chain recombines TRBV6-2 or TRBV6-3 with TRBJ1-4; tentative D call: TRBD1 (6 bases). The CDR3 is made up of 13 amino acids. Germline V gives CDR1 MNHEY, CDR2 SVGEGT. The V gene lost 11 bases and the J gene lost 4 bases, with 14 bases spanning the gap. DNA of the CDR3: TGTGCCGCGCGCGGGGGCGTTAATGAAAAACTGTTTTTT. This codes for CAARGGVNEKLFF.

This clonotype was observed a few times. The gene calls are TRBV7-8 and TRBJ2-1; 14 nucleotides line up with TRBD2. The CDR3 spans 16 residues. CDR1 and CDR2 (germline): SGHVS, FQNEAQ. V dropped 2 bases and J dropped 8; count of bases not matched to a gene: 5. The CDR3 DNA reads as TGTGCCAGCAGCTTAAAGACTAGCGGGAGGGCCGATGAGCAGTTCTTC. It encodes CASSLKTSGRADEQFF.

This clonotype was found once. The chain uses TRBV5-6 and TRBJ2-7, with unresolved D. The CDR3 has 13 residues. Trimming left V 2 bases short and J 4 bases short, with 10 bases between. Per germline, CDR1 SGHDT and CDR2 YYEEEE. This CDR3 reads CASSFRGIYEQYF. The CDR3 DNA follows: TGTGCCAGCAGCTTCCGCGGAATATACGAGCAGTACTTC.

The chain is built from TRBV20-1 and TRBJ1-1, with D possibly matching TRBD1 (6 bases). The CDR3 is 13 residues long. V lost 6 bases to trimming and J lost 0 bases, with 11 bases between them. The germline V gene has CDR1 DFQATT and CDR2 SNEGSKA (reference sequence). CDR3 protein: CSAQDRMNTEAFF. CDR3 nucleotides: TGCAGTGCGCAAGACAGGATGAACACTGAAGCTTTCTTT.

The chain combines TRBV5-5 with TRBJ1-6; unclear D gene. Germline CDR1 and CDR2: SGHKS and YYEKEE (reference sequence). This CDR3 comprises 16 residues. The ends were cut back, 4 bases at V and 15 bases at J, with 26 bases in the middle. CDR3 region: CASSTDGRTASHLLHF. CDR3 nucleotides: TGTGCCAGCAGCACCGACGGCCGCACGGCTAGCCACCTCCTCCACTTT.

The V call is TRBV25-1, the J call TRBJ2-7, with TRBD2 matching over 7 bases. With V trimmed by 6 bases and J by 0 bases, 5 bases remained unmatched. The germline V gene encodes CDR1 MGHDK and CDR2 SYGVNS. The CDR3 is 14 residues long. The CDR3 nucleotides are TGTGCCAGCAGGGGCGGGGGAAACTCCTACGAGCAGTACTTC. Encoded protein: CASRGGGNSYEQYF.

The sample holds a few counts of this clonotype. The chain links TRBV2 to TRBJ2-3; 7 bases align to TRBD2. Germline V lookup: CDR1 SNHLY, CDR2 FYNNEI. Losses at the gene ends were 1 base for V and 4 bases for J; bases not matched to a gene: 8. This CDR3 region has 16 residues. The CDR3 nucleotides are TGTGCCAGCAGTGAAGGAAGGGCAGGGAGGGCAGATACGCAGTATTTT. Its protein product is CASSEGRAGRADTQYF.

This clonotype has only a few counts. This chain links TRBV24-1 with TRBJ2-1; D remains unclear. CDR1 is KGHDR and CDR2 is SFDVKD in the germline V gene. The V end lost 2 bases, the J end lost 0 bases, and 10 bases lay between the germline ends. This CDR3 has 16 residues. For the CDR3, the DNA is TGTGCCACCAGTGATTCAAAAGGTGGCTCCTACAATGAGCAGTTCTTC. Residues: CATSDSKGGSYNEQFF.

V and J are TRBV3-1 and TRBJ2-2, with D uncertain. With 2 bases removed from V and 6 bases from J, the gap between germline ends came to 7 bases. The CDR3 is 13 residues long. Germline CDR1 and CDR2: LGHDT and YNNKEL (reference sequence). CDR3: CASSQRTSGELFF. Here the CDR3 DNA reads TGTGCCAGCAGCCAACGGACCTCCGGGGAGCTGTTTTTT.